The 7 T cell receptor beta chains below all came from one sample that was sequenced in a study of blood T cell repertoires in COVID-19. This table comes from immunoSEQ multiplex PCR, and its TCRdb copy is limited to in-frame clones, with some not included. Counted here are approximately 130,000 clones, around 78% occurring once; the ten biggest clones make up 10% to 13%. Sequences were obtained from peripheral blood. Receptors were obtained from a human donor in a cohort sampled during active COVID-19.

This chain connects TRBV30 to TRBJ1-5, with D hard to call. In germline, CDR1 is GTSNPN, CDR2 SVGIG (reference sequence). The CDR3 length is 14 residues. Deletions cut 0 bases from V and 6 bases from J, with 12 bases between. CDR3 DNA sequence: TGTGCCTGGAGTGTAAGCCCGGAGGCTCAGCCCCAGCATTTT. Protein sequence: CAWSVSPEAQPQHF.

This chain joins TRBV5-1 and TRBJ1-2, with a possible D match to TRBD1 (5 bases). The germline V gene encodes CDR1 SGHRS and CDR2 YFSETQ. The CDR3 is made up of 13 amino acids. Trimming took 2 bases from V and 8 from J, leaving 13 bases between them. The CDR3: CASSFTGSDGYTF. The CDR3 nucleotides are TGCGCCAGCAGCTTTACAGGCTCAGACGGCTACACCTTC.

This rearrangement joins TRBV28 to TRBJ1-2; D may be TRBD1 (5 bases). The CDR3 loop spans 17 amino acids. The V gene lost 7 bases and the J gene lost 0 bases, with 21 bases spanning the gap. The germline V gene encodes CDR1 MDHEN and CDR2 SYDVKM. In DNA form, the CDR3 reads TGTGCCAGCACCGTCCCAACAGGCGGCATAACTAACTATGGCTACACCTTC. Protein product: CASTVPTGGITNYGYTF.

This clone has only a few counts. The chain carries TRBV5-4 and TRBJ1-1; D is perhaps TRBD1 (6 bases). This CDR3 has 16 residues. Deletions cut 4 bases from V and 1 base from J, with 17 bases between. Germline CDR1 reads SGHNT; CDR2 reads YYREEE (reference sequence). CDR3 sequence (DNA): TGTGCCAGCAGCCCGATGGAGGTCAGGGGGAACACTGAAGCTTTCTTT. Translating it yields CASSPMEVRGNTEAFF.

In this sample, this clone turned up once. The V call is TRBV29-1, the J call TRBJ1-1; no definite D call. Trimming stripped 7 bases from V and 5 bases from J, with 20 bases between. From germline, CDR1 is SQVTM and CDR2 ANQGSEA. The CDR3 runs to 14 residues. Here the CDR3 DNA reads TGCAGCGGGTTATTTAAAGGGCGGGGTACTGAAGCTTTCTTT. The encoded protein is CSGLFKGRGTEAFF.

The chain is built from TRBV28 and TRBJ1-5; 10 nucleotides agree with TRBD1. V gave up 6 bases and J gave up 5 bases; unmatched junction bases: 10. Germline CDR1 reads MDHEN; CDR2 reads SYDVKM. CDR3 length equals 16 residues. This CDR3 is CASRTGTGDSHQPQHF. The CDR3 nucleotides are TGTGCCAGCAGAACCGGGACAGGGGACTCCCATCAGCCCCAGCATTTT.

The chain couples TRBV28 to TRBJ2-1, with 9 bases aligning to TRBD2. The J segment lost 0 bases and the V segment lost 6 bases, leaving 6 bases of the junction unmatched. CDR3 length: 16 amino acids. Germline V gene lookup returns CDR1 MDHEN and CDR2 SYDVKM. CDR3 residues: CASSTSSGGSYNEQFF. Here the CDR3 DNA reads TGTGCCAGCAGCACAAGTAGCGGGGGCTCCTACAATGAGCAGTTCTTC.